This record looks at one T cell receptor beta chain sequence and its context. Its specificity is unknown. TCRdb processed the 5' RACE reads anew with MiXCR; each CDR3 protein has one entry. The table shows 140,000 or so distinct CDR3 sequences, with 19% occurring only once. The data are from a study of T-cell memory formation after mild COVID-19. About the study: Clusters were largely donor specific. Regarding the study as a whole: Certain responding clones were present in pre-infection memory, suggesting participation of cross-reactive memory. A balance of CD4 and CD8 characterized clones contracting day 15 to 85, whereas later expanders leaned CD4+. Second-wave clones peaking on day 37 lacked confirmed SARS-CoV-2 specificity.

The CDR3 loop spans 17 amino acids. Between the trimmed V and J ends, which lost 3 bases and 5 bases, there was a span of 21 bases. Germline CDR1 is SGHTA and CDR2 is FQGNSA. This TCR came from an adult woman who had mild COVID-19 (a few samples of this study predate the infection). Cell type and time point are not known. This chain joins TRBV7-2 and TRBJ2-3, with D possibly being TRBD2 (6 bases). Sequencing input: PBMCs or a T cell subset sorted from them (not recorded which). Here the CDR3 reads CASSLSAAAGRKDTQYF. CDR3 nucleotides: TGTGCCAGCAGCTTGTCAGCTGCGGCGGGGAGAAAAGATACGCAGTATTTT. Variable domain in full (rest from reference TRBV7-2 and TRBJ2-3): GAGVSQSPSNKVTEKGKDVELRCDPISGHTALYWYRQSLGQGLEFLIYFQGNSAPDKSGLPSDRFSAERTGGSVSTLTIQRTQQEDSAVYLCASSLSAAAGRKDTQYFGPGTRLTVL.